This passage covers 23 T cell receptor beta chains from one sample sequenced in a study of blood T cell repertoires in COVID-19. Sequencing used immunoSEQ multiplex PCR; TCRdb keeps in-frame clones, though not all of them. The sample includes roughly 90,000 clones, approximately 81% of them seen just once. Sequencing was carried out using peripheral blood. The origin of the receptors is a man older than 75 with acute or convalescent COVID-19.

V usage is TRBV11-2 and J usage is TRBJ2-5; D is perhaps TRBD2 (6 bases). Germline assignment: CDR1 SGHAT and CDR2 FQNNGV. V was cut by 4 bases and J by 4 bases, with 16 bases left in between. The CDR3 runs 15 residues. CDR3 region: CASSSGVRPRETQYF. The CDR3 nucleotides are TGTGCCAGCAGCTCGGGGGTGAGGCCCCGAGAGACCCAGTACTTC.

This clone has a handful of counts. The V call is TRBV7-8, the J call TRBJ1-1; TRBD1 is a possible D gene (5 bases). Germline CDR1 is SGHVS and CDR2 is FQNEAQ. V lost 7 bases, J lost 1 base, and 13 bases lay in between. CDR3 size: 14 residues. This chain's CDR3 is CASNFRRGNTEAFF. The CDR3 DNA is TGTGCCAGCAATTTCCGAAGGGGGAACACTGAAGCTTTCTTT.

The chain carries TRBV19 and TRBJ2-2; 8 nucleotides agree with TRBD1. The CDR3 has 14 residues. Germline lookup yields CDR1 LNHDA and CDR2 SQIVND (reference sequence). J gave up 5 bases and V 7 bases, and 6 bases lay outside the gene matches. CDR3 protein: CASNYRGSTGELFF. CDR3 DNA sequence: TGTGCCAGTAACTACAGGGGGTCAACCGGGGAGCTGTTTTTT.

This clone was seen more than once but under ten times. V is TRBV6-5 and J is TRBJ1-1; D remains unclear. Germline V lookup: CDR1 MNHEY, CDR2 SVGAGI. The V and J ends lost 1 base and 6 bases respectively, with 9 bases between them. CDR3 size: 13 residues. The CDR3 protein is CASSYFRNAEAFF. The DNA for the CDR3 is TGTGCCAGCAGTTACTTCAGAAACGCTGAAGCTTTCTTT.

The chain links TRBV24-1 to TRBJ2-7; D ambiguous. Between the trimmed V and J ends, which lost 8 bases and 4 bases, there was a span of 14 bases. This CDR3 contains 13 residues. Germline loops: CDR1 KGHDR, CDR2 SFDVKD. CDR3 bases: TGTGCCACCAAGAGGTCACCCTCTTACGAGCAGTACTTC. It codes for CATKRSPSYEQYF.

In its sample, this clone was seen once. This chain links TRBV9 with TRBJ1-6; weak D call: TRBD1 (5 bases). The ends were cut back, 1 base at V and 7 bases at J, with 9 bases in the middle. Germline V gene data show CDR1 as SGDLS and CDR2 as YYNGEE. There are 14 residues in the CDR3. CDR3 sequence: CASSVSGNNSPLHF. DNA of the CDR3: TGTGCCAGCAGCGTATCAGGGAACAATTCACCCCTCCACTTT. Drawing the rest from reference TRBV9 and TRBJ1-6, the complete variable domain is DSGVTQTPKHLITATGQRVTLRCSPRSGDLSVYWYQQSLDQGLQFLIQYYNGEERAKGNILERFSAQQFPDLHSELNLSSLELGDSALYFCASSVSGNNSPLHFGNGTRLTVT.

The V gene is TRBV18, the J gene TRBJ1-4; TRBD1 matches at 8 bases. CDR3 length: 16 amino acids. From germline, CDR1 is KGHSH and CDR2 LQKENI. Trimming took 5 bases from V and 4 from J; bases not matched to a gene: 9. CDR3 sequence: CASSEGQGFINEKLFF. For the CDR3, the DNA is TGTGCCAGCTCAGAAGGACAGGGTTTCATTAATGAAAAACTGTTTTTT.

The chain has TRBV4-2 and TRBJ2-1; D might be TRBD2 (5 bases). The germline V and J ends were trimmed by 5 bases and 12 bases, with 20 bases remaining between them. This CDR3 comprises 14 residues. The germline gives CDR1 LGHNA, CDR2 YNFKEQ. This CDR3 reads CASSYEAVGVLQFF. The CDR3 DNA follows: TGTGCCAGCAGCTACGAGGCGGTGGGAGTGTTGCAGTTCTTC.

This chain uses TRBV28 with TRBJ2-1; D remains ambiguous. The CDR3 sequence is 12 residues long. The V end was cut by 3 bases, the J end by 9 bases, with 9 bases between. Germline values: CDR1 MDHEN, CDR2 SYDVKM. The CDR3 loop reads CASSLNPSEQFF. In nucleotides, the CDR3 is TGTGCCAGCAGTTTGAACCCGAGTGAGCAGTTCTTC.

J is TRBJ2-2 and V is TRBV7-2; D is undetermined. The CDR3 covers 15 residues. Trimming took 1 base from V and 1 from J, leaving 7 bases between them. Germline CDR1 reads SGHTA; CDR2 reads FQGNSA. DNA for the CDR3: TGTGCCAGCAGCTTAGACCGGGTGAACACCGGGGAGCTGTTTTTT. Translating it yields CASSLDRVNTGELFF.

The rearrangement joins TRBV6-1 to TRBJ1-2; unclear D gene. Trimming stripped 0 bases from V and 3 bases from J, with 11 bases between. Germline CDR1 MNHNS, CDR2 SASEGT. This CDR3 spans 15 amino acids. CDR3 nucleotides: TGTGCCAGCAGTGAAGCATTGGCTGAACACTATGGCTACACCTTC. This sequence encodes CASSEALAEHYGYTF.

This clone was recorded only once. The chain combines TRBV5-1 with TRBJ1-6; maybe TRBD1 (5 bases). This CDR3 has 17 amino acids. V lost 4 bases to trimming and J lost 7 bases, with 21 bases between them. Germline CDR1 SGHRS, CDR2 YFSETQ. The chain's CDR3 is CASSAGAGGVPNSPLHF. The CDR3 region has the DNA TGCGCCAGCAGCGCCGGGGCCGGAGGGGTCCCAAATTCACCCCTCCACTTT.

The chain couples TRBV5-5 to TRBJ2-7, with 7 bases lining up with TRBD1. The CDR3 spans 16 residues. V gave up 5 bases and J gave up 2 bases; unmatched junction bases: 13. Germline CDR1 SGHKS, CDR2 YYEKEE (reference sequence). This chain's CDR3 is CASSAPRQGLTYEQYF. In DNA, the CDR3 is TGTGCCAGCAGTGCTCCCCGACAGGGTTTGACCTACGAGCAGTACTTC.

In its sample, this clone was seen once. V usage is TRBV4-2 and J usage is TRBJ2-1; 12 nucleotides align to TRBD2. The CDR3 covers 18 residues. The J segment lost 6 bases and the V segment lost 7 bases, leaving 16 bases of the junction unmatched. Germline-derived CDR1 and CDR2 are LGHNA and YNFKEQ. The CDR3 DNA reads TGTGCCAGCACAAAAGGGGCCCGGACTAGCGGGGACCTCAATGAGCAGTTCTTC. Protein: CASTKGARTSGDLNEQFF.

The V and J genes are TRBV4-2 and TRBJ1-1, with TRBD1 matching 8 bases. The junction had 6 bases not matched to a gene; V was cut back by 6 bases and J by 3 bases. Germline-derived CDR1 and CDR2 are LGHNA and YNFKEQ. The CDR3 is 14 amino acids. The CDR3 DNA follows: TGTGCCAGCAGGGATAGGGACAGGCACACTGAAGCTTTCTTT. Its translation is CASRDRDRHTEAFF.

The J gene is TRBJ1-1, the V gene TRBV7-3; 7 nucleotides match TRBD1. This CDR3 comprises 14 residues. Germline CDR1 SGHTA, CDR2 FQGTGA. V lost 4 bases to trimming and J lost 4 bases; unmatched junction nucleotides: 6. The CDR3 loop is CASSSRQGSTEAFF. DNA of the CDR3: TGTGCCAGCAGCTCCAGACAGGGAAGCACTGAAGCTTTCTTT.

This clone was picked up one time. This chain uses TRBV6-5 with TRBJ1-4, with D perhaps matching TRBD1 (5 bases). Germline assignment: CDR1 MNHEY and CDR2 SVGAGI. The germline V and J ends were trimmed by 7 bases and 5 bases, with 11 bases remaining between them. The CDR3 is 13 residues long. The CDR3 region is CASTRQRNEKLFF. CDR3 DNA sequence: TGTGCCAGCACGCGACAGAGGAATGAAAAACTGTTTTTT.

The DNA for the CDR3 is TGTGCCAGCAGTCTACTAGCGGGCCTCACAGATACGCAGTATTTT. This encodes CASSLLAGLTDTQYF. The chain combines TRBV27 with TRBJ2-3; 9 bases align to TRBD2. The length of the CDR3 is 15 residues. V dropped 5 bases and J dropped 2; count of bases not matched to a gene: 5. Germline V CDR1 and CDR2: MNHEY, SMNVEV (reference sequence).

The gene calls are TRBV21-1 and TRBJ2-7; the table's D call, TRBD2, has no DNA check behind it. TRBV21-1 is noted as a pseudogene. This CDR3 has 15 amino acids. CDR3 DNA sequence: TGTGCCAGCAGCAAAGACTACGCCGTTGGCTACGAGCAGTACTTC. Its protein is CASSKDYAVGYEQYF.

This chain uses TRBV11-2 with TRBJ2-2; D is ambiguous. V was trimmed by 6 bases and J by 1 base, leaving 15 bases between them. Germline V gene sequence: CDR1 SGHAT, CDR2 FQNNGV. This CDR3 spans 16 amino acids. The CDR3 coding sequence is TGTGCCAGCAGTCCCCGCCTACTTCAGAACACCGGGGAGCTGTTTTTT. Its protein product is CASSPRLLQNTGELFF.

V and J are TRBV19 and TRBJ2-7, with 12 nucleotides matching TRBD2. CDR1 and CDR2 (germline): LNHDA, SQIVND (reference sequence). The length of the CDR3 is 15 residues. J gave up 5 bases and V 6 bases, and 8 bases lay outside the gene matches. The CDR3 bases are TGTGCCAGTAGGGGACTAGCGGGTGGAGACGACGAGCAGTACTTC. This codes for CASRGLAGGDDEQYF.

This clone was detected a few times. The CDR3 nucleotides are TGTGCCAGCAGTCCCCGGGACAGGGACGGCACCTTC. Translated, it gives CASSPRDRDGTF. This chain links TRBV28 with TRBJ1-2, with TRBD1 matching 9 bases. V dropped 5 bases and J dropped 13; count of bases not matched to a gene: 8. Germline V gives CDR1 MDHEN, CDR2 SYDVKM. The CDR3 runs 12 residues.

The chain couples TRBV6-5 to TRBJ2-7; perhaps TRBD1 as D (6 bases). Trimming removed 7 bases at V and 6 bases at J, with 16 bases between. The germline CDR1 and CDR2 sequences are MNHEY and SVGAGI. CDR3 length equals 13 residues. The CDR3: CASTRDKGREQYF. The CDR3 DNA is TGTGCCAGCACCCGGGACAAGGGGCGCGAGCAGTACTTC.